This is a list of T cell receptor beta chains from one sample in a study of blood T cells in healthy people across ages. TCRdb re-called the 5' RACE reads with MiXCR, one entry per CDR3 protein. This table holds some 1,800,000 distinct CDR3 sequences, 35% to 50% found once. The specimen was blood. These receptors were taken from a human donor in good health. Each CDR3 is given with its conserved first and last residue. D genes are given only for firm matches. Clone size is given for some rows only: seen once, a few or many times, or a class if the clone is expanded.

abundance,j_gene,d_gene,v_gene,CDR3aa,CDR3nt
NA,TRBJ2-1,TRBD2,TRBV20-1,CSASWGLAYNEQFF,TGCAGTGCTAGTTGGGGACTAGCGTACAATGAGCAGTTCTTC
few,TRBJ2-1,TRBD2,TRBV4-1,CASRTPGLAGGRYNEQFF,TGCGCCAGCCGCACACCGGGACTAGCGGGGGGGCGTTACAATGAGCAGTTCTTC
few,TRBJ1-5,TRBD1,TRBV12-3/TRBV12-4,CASSRSRDRGNQPQHF,TGTGCCAGCAGTCGTTCCCGGGACAGGGGAAATCAGCCCCAGCATTTT
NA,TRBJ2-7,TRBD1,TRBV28,CASSRLSGTEPYYEQYF,TGTGCCAGCAGCCGACTCTCCGGGACAGAACCATACTACGAGCAGTACTTC
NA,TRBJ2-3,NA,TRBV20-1,CSARSPDTQYF,TGCAGTGCTAGATCTCCAGATACGCAGTATTTT
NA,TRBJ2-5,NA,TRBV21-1,CASTVGLAGDQETQYF,TGTGCCAGCACCGTCGGACTAGCGGGGGACCAAGAGACCCAGTACTTC
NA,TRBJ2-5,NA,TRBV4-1,CASSVREQETQYF,TGCGCCTCAAGTGTAAGGGAGCAAGAGACCCAGTACTTC
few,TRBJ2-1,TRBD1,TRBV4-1,CASSQGQGRTSYNEQFF,TGCGCCAGCAGCCAAGGACAGGGGAGAACGTCGTACAATGAGCAGTTCTTC
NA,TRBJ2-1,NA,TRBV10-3,CAISPVHDGQFF,TGTGCCATCAGTCCAGTACACGATGGGCAGTTCTTC
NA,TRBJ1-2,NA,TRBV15,CATSRGSGSYGYTF,TGTGCCACCAGCAGAGGATCAGGGAGCTATGGCTACACCTTC
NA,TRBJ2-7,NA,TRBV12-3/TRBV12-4,CASSLGAGSQYF,TGTGCCAGCAGTTTGGGGGCTGGGAGCCAGTACTTC
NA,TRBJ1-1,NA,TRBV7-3,CASSLSGHRNTEAFF,TGTGCCAGCAGCTTATCGGGACACCGGAACACTGAAGCTTTCTTT
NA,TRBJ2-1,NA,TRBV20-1,CSAGASGAYNEQFF,TGCAGTGCGGGGGCCAGCGGGGCCTACAATGAGCAGTTCTTC
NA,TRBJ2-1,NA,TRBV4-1,CASSQDGPYNEQFF,TGCGCCAGCAGCCAAGATGGACCCTACAATGAGCAGTTCTTC
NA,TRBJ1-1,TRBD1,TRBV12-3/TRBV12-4,CASSILRDREEAFF,TGTGCCAGCAGTATTCTCCGGGACAGGGAAGAAGCTTTCTTT
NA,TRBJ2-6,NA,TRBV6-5,CASSYLTYYRGRPRSGANVLTF,TGTGCCAGCAGTTACTTAACCTATTACCGGGGACGGCCAAGAAGTGGGGCCAACGTCCTGACTTTC
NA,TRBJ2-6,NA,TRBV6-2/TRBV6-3,CASSSTCFSGANVLTF,TGTGCCAGCAGTTCTACATGCTTCTCTGGGGCCAACGTCCTGACTTTC
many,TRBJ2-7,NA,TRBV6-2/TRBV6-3,CASSWGNEQYF,TGTGCCAGCAGTTGGGGGAACGAGCAGTACTTC